This T cell receptor (beta chain) was profiled in a study of T cells in Graves' hyperthyroidism and ophthalmopathy. There are many counts of this clonotype. The CDR3 is 15 residues long. Germline V gene lookup returns CDR1 MNHNS and CDR2 SASEGT. V was clipped by 5 bases and J by 5 bases; unmatched bases: 9. RNA transcripts gave rise to amplified TCR beta CDR3 regions. HTBI primers drove first-round RT-PCR of the TCR CDR3. TCRdb re-called the multiplex PCR reads with MiXCR, one entry per CDR3 protein. The sample carries over 400,000 distinct CDR3 sequences, roughly 14% recorded once. The V and J genes are TRBV6-1 and TRBJ2-7, with 10 bases fitting TRBD1. Specimen: blood. This sequence originates from a man aged 18 to 30 with Graves' ophthalmopathy. The CDR3 coding sequence is TGTGCCAGCAGTCCCCAGACAGGGGGCGGGAACGAGCAGTACTTC. Translating gives CASSPQTGGGNEQYF.